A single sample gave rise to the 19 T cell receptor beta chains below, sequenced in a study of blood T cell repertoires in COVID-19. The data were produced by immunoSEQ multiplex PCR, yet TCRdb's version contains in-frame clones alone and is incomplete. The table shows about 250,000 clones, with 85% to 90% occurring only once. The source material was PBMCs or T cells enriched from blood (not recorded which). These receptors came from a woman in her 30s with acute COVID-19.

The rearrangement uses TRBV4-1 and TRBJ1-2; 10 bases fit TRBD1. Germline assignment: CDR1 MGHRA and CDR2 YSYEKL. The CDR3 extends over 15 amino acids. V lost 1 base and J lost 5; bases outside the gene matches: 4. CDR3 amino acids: CASSQGGTGVYGYTF. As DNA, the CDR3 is TGCGCCAGCAGCCAAGGCGGGACAGGGGTGTATGGCTACACCTTC.

CDR3 amino acids: CASSARTGGEAFF. DNA for the CDR3: TGTGCCAGCAGCGCCCGGACAGGCGGTGAAGCTTTCTTT. V and J are TRBV7-6 and TRBJ1-1; 7 bases map to TRBD1. CDR1 is SGHVS and CDR2 is FNYEAQ in the germline V gene. The CDR3 runs 13 residues. Unmatched junction bases numbered 7, after V lost 5 bases and J lost 7 bases. The full variable domain, its missing parts supplied by reference TRBV7-6 and TRBJ1-1, is GAGVSQSPRYKVTKRGQDVALRCDPISGHVSLYWYRQALGQGPEFLTYFNYEAQQDKSGLPNDRFSAERPEGSISTLTIQRTEQRDSAMYRCASSARTGGEAFFGQGTRLTVV.

Here the CDR3 DNA reads TGTGCCAGCAAATCGGGGTTGGTGGCCCTCCACTTT. Translating it yields CASKSGLVALHF. The chain employs TRBV27 and TRBJ1-6; no reliable D call. V was clipped by 7 bases and J by 14 bases, with 15 bases between them. Germline assignment: CDR1 MNHEY and CDR2 SMNVEV (reference sequence). The CDR3 sequence is 12 residues long.

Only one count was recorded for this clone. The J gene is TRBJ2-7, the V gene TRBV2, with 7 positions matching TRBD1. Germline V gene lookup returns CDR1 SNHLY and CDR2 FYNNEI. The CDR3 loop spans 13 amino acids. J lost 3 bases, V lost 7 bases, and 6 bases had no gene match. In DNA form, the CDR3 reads TGTGCCAGCACGAGGACAGGCTACTACGAGCAGTACTTC. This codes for CASTRTGYYEQYF.

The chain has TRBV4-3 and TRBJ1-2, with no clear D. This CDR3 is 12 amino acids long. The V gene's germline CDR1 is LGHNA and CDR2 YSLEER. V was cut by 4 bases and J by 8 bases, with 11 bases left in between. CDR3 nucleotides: TGCGCCAGCAGCCGAGGGATTGGGGGCTACACCTTC. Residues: CASSRGIGGYTF.

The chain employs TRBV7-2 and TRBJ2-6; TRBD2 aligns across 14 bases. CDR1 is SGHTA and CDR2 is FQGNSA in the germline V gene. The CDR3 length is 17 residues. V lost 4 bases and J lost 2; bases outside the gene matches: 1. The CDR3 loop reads CASSSTSGGAGANVLTF. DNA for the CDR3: TGTGCCAGCAGCTCGACTAGCGGGGGGGCTGGGGCCAACGTCCTGACTTTC.

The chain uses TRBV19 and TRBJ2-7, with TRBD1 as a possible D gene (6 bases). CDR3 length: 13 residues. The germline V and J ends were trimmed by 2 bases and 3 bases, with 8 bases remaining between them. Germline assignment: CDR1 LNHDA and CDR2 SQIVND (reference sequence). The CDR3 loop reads CASSIQGFYEQYF. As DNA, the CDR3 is TGTGCCAGTAGTATACAGGGGTTCTACGAGCAGTACTTC.

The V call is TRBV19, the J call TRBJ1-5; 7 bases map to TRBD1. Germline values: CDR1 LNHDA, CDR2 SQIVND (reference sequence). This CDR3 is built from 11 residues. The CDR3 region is CVTGDNQPQHF. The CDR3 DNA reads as TGTGTTACAGGGGACAATCAGCCCCAGCATTTT.

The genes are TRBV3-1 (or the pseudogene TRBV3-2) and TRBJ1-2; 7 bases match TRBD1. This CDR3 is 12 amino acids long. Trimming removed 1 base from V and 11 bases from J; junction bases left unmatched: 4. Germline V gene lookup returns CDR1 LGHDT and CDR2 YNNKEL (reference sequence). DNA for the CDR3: TGTGCCAGCAGCCAAGGGGACAGCGCGTACACCTTC. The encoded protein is CASSQGDSAYTF.

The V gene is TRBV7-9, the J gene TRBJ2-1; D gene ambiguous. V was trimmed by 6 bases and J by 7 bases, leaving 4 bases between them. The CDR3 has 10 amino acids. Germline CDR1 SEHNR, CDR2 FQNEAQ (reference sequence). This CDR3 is CASSRNEQFF. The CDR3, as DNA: TGTGCCAGCAGTCGTAATGAGCAGTTCTTC.

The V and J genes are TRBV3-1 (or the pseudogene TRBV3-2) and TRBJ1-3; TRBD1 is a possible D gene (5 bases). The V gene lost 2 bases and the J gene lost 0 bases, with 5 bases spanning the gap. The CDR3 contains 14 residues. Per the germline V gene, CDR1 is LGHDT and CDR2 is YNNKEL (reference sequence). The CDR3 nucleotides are TGTGCCAGCAGCCAAAGGGGCTCTGGAAACACCATATATTTT. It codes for CASSQRGSGNTIYF.

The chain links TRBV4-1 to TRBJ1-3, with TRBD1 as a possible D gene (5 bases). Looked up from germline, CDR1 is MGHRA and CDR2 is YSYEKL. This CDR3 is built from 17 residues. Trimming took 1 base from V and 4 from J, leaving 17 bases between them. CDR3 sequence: CASSQVPAPGIGNTIYF. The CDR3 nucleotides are TGCGCCAGCAGCCAAGTGCCGGCGCCAGGGATAGGAAACACCATATATTTT.

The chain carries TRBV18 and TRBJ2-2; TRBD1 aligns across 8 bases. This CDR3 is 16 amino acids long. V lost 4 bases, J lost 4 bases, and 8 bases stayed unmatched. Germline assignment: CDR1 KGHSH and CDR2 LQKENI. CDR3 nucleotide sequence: TGTGCCAGCTCACAATTAAGGACAGGGACCACCGGGGAGCTGTTTTTT. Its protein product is CASSQLRTGTTGELFF.

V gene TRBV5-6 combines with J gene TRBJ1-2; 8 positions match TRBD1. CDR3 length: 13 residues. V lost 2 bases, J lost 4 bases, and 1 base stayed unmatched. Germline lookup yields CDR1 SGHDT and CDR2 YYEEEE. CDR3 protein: CASSFGQGYGYTF. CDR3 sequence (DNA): TGTGCCAGCAGCTTCGGACAGGGCTATGGCTACACCTTC.

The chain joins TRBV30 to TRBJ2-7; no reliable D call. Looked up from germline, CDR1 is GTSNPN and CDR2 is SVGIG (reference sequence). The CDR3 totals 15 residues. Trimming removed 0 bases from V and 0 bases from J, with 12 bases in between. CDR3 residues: CAWSVRWASSYEQYF. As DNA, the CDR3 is TGTGCCTGGAGTGTAAGGTGGGCTTCCTCCTACGAGCAGTACTTC.

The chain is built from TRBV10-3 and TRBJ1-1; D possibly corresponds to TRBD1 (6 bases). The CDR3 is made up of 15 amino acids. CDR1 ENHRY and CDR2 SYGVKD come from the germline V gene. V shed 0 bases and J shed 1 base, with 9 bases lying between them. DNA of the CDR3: TGTGCCATCAGTGAGTCGAGGGACACGAACACTGAAGCTTTCTTT. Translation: CAISESRDTNTEAFF.

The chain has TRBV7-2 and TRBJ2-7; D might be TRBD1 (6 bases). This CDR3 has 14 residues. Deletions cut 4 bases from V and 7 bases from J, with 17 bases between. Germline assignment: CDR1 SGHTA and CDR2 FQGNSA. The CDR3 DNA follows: TGTGCCAGCAGCTCCGAAACAGGGCCTCGGGAGCAGTACTTC. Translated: CASSSETGPREQYF.

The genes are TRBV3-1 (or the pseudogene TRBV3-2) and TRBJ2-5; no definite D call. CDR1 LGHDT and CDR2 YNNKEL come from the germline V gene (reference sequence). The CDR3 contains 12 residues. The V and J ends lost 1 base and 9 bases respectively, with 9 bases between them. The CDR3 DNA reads TGTGCCAGCAGCCAAGCCGGAGATCCCCAGTACTTC. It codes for CASSQAGDPQYF.

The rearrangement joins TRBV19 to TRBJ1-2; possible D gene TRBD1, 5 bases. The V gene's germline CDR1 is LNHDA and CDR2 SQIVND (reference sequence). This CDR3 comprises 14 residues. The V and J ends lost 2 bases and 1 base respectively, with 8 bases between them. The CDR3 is CASSISDSNYGYTF. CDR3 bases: TGTGCCAGTAGTATATCAGACAGTAACTATGGCTACACCTTC. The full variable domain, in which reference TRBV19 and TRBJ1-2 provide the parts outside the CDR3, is DGGITQSPKYLFRKEGQNVTLSCEQNLNHDAMYWYRQDPGQGLRLIYYSQIVNDFQKGDIAEGYSVSREKKESFPLTVTSAQKNPTAFYLCASSISDSNYGYTFGSGTRLTVV.